The following is a T cell receptor beta chain sequence with its context. Its matching antigen is unknown. V lost 4 bases to trimming and J lost 4 bases; unmatched junction nucleotides: 3. Germline assignment: CDR1 SQVTM and CDR2 ANQGSEA. The CDR3 covers 12 residues. A second PCR, run for roughly 7 to 11 cycles, used a sample-barcoded 5' primer plus a J-beta primer mix. MiXCR was run by TCRdb on the 5' RACE reads, yielding one entry per CDR3 protein. The sample records roughly 1.9 million distinct CDR3 sequences, 35% to 50% being singletons. This entry comes from a study of blood T cells in healthy people across ages. Findings and limits, study-wide: The recorded TCR beta diversity per million T cells decreased in a roughly linear manner with age. It was not possible, with unsorted PBMCs, to conclusively compare naive and antigen-experienced cells.

The sequenced sample was blood. The chain joins TRBV29-1 to TRBJ2-7, with TRBD1 matching over 8 bases. This TCR derives from a human donor in good health. The CDR3 coding sequence is TGCAGCGTTGGAAACAGGGGGTACGAGCAGTACTTC. Its protein product is CSVGNRGYEQYF.